The 21 T cell receptor beta chains presented below share a single source sample, sequenced in a study of a mutant IDH1 vaccine in newly diagnosed glioma. Their recognized antigens are unknown. As to time point: week 35, safety follow-up. Topical imiquimod was applied with each vaccine dose, which held 300 ug of mutant IDH1 20-mer peptide. Repertoires were generated with immunoSEQ multiplex PCR, while TCRdb's copy carries only in-frame clones and drops some. The sample lists under 35,000 clones, under 80% seen once, with under 9% in the top ten. Sequenced here: PBMCs, sampled from a glioma patient whose treatment included an IDH1 peptide vaccine. These receptor sequences come from a man aged 45-65 years with glioma.

This clone was seen more than once but under ten times. The chain has TRBV30 and TRBJ1-6; 9 bases align to TRBD1. Germline values: CDR1 GTSNPN, CDR2 SVGIG (reference sequence). CDR3 size: 16 residues. Losses at the gene ends were 3 bases for V and 9 bases for J; bases not matched to a gene: 12. CDR3 protein: CAWRGITGGESSPLHF. The CDR3, as DNA: TGTGCCTGGAGAGGTATAACAGGGGGCGAAAGTTCACCCCTCCACTTT.

The genes are TRBV5-1 and TRBJ2-5, with 10 positions matching TRBD2. The V gene end was trimmed by 1 base and the J gene end by 7 bases; junction bases not matched to a gene: 10. The CDR3 loop spans 16 amino acids. Germline CDR1 and CDR2: SGHRS and YFSETQ. CDR3 sequence: CASSLTAGGGQGTQYF. CDR3 in DNA: TGCGCCAGCAGCTTGACAGCGGGGGGGGGCCAGGGGACCCAGTACTTC.

The chain links TRBV11-3 to TRBJ2-1; the D gene is possibly TRBD2 (6 bases). This CDR3 has 18 residues. CDR1 and CDR2 (germline): SGHNT, YENEEA. V lost 5 bases to trimming and J lost 0 bases, with 20 bases between them. Here the CDR3 DNA reads TGTGCCAGCAGCCCCGGGTTAGCGGCTAAGAGCTCCTACAATGAGCAGTTCTTC. It yields the protein CASSPGLAAKSSYNEQFF.

The J gene is TRBJ2-3, the V gene TRBV2, with 8 bases fitting TRBD1. This CDR3 region has 14 residues. After removal of 11 bases from V and 0 bases from J, the junction contained 7 bases not matched to a gene. Germline V gene lookup returns CDR1 SNHLY and CDR2 FYNNEI. The CDR3 is CAGSGGPSTDTQYF. The DNA for the CDR3 is TGTGCCGGCTCAGGGGGCCCTAGCACAGATACGCAGTATTTT.

V gene TRBV14 combines with J gene TRBJ2-6; 8 nucleotides line up with TRBD1. The CDR3 is 17 residues long. Trimming cost V 3 bases and J 2 bases; bases outside gene matches: 6. The germline CDR1 and CDR2 sequences are SGHDN and FVKESK. CDR3 bases: TGTGCCAGCAGCCATTATCTCAGGGGGCCTGGGGCCAACGTCCTGACTTTC. Translating gives CASSHYLRGPGANVLTF.

V and J are TRBV6-1 and TRBJ2-2, with D perhaps matching TRBD2 (5 bases). The CDR3 extends over 13 amino acids. The germline V gene has CDR1 MNHNS and CDR2 SASEGT. V was cut by 2 bases and J by 6 bases, with 7 bases left in between. The CDR3 nucleotides read TGTGCCAGCAGTGAATTGGAGGCCGGGGAGCTGTTTTTT. Protein: CASSELEAGELFF.

V is TRBV7-2 and J is TRBJ2-3, with a tentative D call TRBD2 (6 bases). V was pared by 0 bases and J by 4 bases, with 8 bases between. The CDR3 loop spans 14 amino acids. From germline, CDR1 is SGHTA and CDR2 FQGNSA. The CDR3 region is CASSLAWGADTQYF. The CDR3 DNA sequence: TGTGCCAGCAGCTTAGCTTGGGGGGCAGATACGCAGTATTTT.

The chain employs TRBV6-6 and TRBJ2-1, with D maybe TRBD2 (5 bases). Germline CDR1 is MNHNY and CDR2 is SVGAGI (reference sequence). This CDR3 spans 14 amino acids. V lost 7 bases, J lost 3 bases, and 13 bases lay in between. DNA of the CDR3: TGTGCCAGCACCAACGGGAATAGCTACAATGAGCAGTTCTTC. Translation gives CASTNGNSYNEQFF.

This chain uses TRBV7-2 with TRBJ2-6; D not certain. The CDR3 has 15 residues. CDR1 SGHTA and CDR2 FQGNSA come from the germline V gene. V lost 2 bases and J lost 1, with 6 bases in between. CDR3 bases: TGTGCCAGCAGCTTATACGCGTCTGGGGCCAACGTCCTGACTTTC. Amino acid sequence: CASSLYASGANVLTF.

The chain recombines TRBV11-2 with TRBJ2-6; D tentatively fits TRBD1 or TRBD2 (7 bases each). Germline values: CDR1 SGHAT, CDR2 FQNNGV. The germline V and J ends were trimmed by 6 bases and 3 bases, with 12 bases remaining between them. The CDR3 has 15 amino acids. CDR3 in amino acids: CASSQGEGGANVLTF. CDR3 sequence (DNA): TGTGCCAGCAGTCAGGGGGAGGGTGGGGCCAACGTCCTGACTTTC. Using reference TRBV11-2 and TRBJ2-6 for the parts outside the CDR3, the full variable domain is EAGVAQSPRYKIIEKRQSVAFWCNPISGHATLYWYQQILGQGPKLLIQFQNNGVVDDSQLPKDRFSAERLKGVDSTLKIQPAKLEDSAVYLCASSQGEGGANVLTFGAGSRLTVL.

This chain connects TRBV7-2 to TRBJ1-1; D gene ambiguous. The CDR3 length is 14 residues. The V and J ends lost 5 bases and 10 bases respectively, with 20 bases between them. Per the germline V gene, CDR1 is SGHTA and CDR2 is FQGNSA. As DNA, the CDR3 is TGTGCCAGCAGCCCCGAAACGGGTAGGAGACGAGCTTTCTTT. Its protein product is CASSPETGRRRAFF.

This clone was observed a few times. The CDR3 DNA sequence: TGTGCCAGCAGCGTAGAAGGTCAGGGGCTTTCAACAGATACGCAGTATTTT. Its protein product is CASSVEGQGLSTDTQYF. This rearrangement joins TRBV9 to TRBJ2-3, with D tentatively TRBD1 (6 bases). V dropped 0 bases and J dropped 3 bases, with 17 bases sitting between them. This CDR3 is built from 17 residues. Per germline, CDR1 SGDLS and CDR2 YYNGEE.

This clone has only a few counts. CDR3 sequence reads: CASSLGGTLSNQPQHF. In nucleotides, the CDR3 is TGTGCCAGCAGCTTAGGGGGTACACTTAGCAATCAGCCCCAGCATTTT. This rearrangement joins TRBV11-2 to TRBJ1-5, with D unresolved. This CDR3 has 16 amino acids. CDR1 SGHAT and CDR2 FQNNGV come from the germline V gene. V lost 1 base and J 0 bases, leaving 10 bases between the germline ends.

The chain recombines TRBV10-3 with TRBJ1-1; D remains ambiguous. Trimming left V 6 bases short and J 11 bases short, with 22 bases between. CDR1 is ENHRY, CDR2 SYGVKD, per germline. The CDR3 is 14 residues long. CDR3 DNA: TGTGCCATCAGGGCCGCGGGAACAGACGTGAATGCTTTCTTT. It translates to CAIRAAGTDVNAFF.

This clone appeared a few times. The rearrangement uses TRBV6-5 and TRBJ1-1; D possibly corresponds to TRBD1 (5 bases). V gave up 2 bases and J gave up 0 bases, with 10 bases separating them. Germline CDR1 MNHEY, CDR2 SVGAGI. The CDR3 extends over 15 amino acids. This CDR3 is CASSYGGNMNTEAFF. As DNA, the CDR3 is TGTGCCAGCAGTTACGGGGGGAACATGAACACTGAAGCTTTCTTT.

J is TRBJ1-6 and V is TRBV30, with 8 bases aligning to TRBD1. The germline gives CDR1 GTSNPN, CDR2 SVGIG (reference sequence). CDR3 size: 15 residues. The J segment lost 9 bases and the V segment lost 0 bases, leaving 7 bases of the junction unmatched. CDR3 nucleotides: TGTGCCTGGAGTGTACAAGGACAGGGCGGTTCACCCCTCCACTTT. Translating gives CAWSVQGQGGSPLHF.

The chain is built from TRBV18 and TRBJ1-3; the D is unclear. CDR1 and CDR2 (germline): KGHSH, LQKENI. The CDR3 sequence is 14 residues long. The V end was cut by 3 bases, the J end by 2 bases, with 8 bases between. In DNA form, the CDR3 reads TGTGCCAGCTCACCCCCGGGTCCTGGAAACACCATATATTTT. It encodes CASSPPGPGNTIYF.

This clone was seen a few times. The chain carries TRBV28 and TRBJ1-5; D gene ambiguous. From germline, CDR1 is MDHEN and CDR2 SYDVKM. The CDR3 loop spans 13 amino acids. V lost 3 bases to trimming and J lost 6 bases, with 9 bases between them. The CDR3 sequence is CASSFPRGQPQHF. The CDR3, as DNA: TGTGCCAGCAGTTTCCCTAGAGGTCAGCCCCAGCATTTT.

This rearrangement joins TRBV7-2 to TRBJ2-1; 11 nucleotides match TRBD2. V lost 1 base and J lost 10; bases outside the gene matches: 0. Germline-derived CDR1 and CDR2 are SGHTA and FQGNSA. This CDR3 has 13 residues. CDR3 amino acids: CASSLGLAGEQFF. The CDR3 DNA follows: TGTGCCAGCAGCTTAGGACTAGCGGGGGAGCAGTTCTTC.

The chain couples TRBV5-1 to TRBJ2-1; 10 positions agree with TRBD2. Looked up from germline, CDR1 is SGHRS and CDR2 is YFSETQ. This CDR3 is built from 14 residues. The V and J ends lost 7 bases and 6 bases, in that order; junction bases with no gene match: 7. In DNA, the CDR3 is TGCGCCAGCGGGGATAGCGGGGGGCTCAATGAGCAGTTCTTC. Protein product: CASGDSGGLNEQFF.

The CDR3 region has the DNA TGCGCCAGCAGCCGAGGGGGACTAGCGGGGAACAATGAGCAGTTCTTC. Translation: CASSRGGLAGNNEQFF. J is TRBJ2-1 and V is TRBV4-1, with TRBD2 matching over 13 bases. Trimming cost V 4 bases and J 5 bases; bases outside gene matches: 5. Germline lookup yields CDR1 MGHRA and CDR2 YSYEKL. The CDR3 is 16 residues long.